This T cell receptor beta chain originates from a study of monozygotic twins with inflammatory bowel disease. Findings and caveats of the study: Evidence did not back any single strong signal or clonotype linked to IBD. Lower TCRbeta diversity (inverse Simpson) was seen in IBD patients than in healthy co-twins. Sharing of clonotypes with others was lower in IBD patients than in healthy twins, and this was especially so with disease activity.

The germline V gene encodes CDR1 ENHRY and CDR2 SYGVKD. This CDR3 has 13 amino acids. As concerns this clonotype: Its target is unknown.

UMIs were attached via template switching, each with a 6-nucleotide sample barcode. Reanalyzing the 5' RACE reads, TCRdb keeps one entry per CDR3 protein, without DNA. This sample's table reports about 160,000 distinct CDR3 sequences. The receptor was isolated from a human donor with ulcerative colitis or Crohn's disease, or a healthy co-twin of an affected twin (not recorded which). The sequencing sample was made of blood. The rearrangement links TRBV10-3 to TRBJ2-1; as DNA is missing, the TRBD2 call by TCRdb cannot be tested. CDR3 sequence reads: CAINTGTLNEQFF.